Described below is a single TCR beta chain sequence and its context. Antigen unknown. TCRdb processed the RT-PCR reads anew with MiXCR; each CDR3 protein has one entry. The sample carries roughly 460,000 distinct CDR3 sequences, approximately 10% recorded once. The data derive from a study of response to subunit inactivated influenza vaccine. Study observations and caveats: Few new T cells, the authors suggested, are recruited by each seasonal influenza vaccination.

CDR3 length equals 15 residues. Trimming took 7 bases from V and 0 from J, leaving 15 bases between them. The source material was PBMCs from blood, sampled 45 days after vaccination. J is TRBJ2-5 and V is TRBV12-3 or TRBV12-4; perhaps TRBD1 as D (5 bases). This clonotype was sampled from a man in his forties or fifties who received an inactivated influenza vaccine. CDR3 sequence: CASTPSPGYQETQYF. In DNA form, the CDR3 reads TGTGCCAGCACACCCTCCCCAGGGTACCAAGAGACCCAGTACTTC.